A selection of T cell receptor beta chains follows, all from one sample in a study of T cells in Graves' hyperthyroidism and ophthalmopathy. Using its own MiXCR run on the multiplex PCR reads, TCRdb lists one record per CDR3 protein. The sample holds 250,000 to 350,000 distinct CDR3 sequences; 22% are singletons and the top ten take over 55%. Sequenced: blood. These receptors were taken from a man under 40 with Graves' ophthalmopathy. Both conserved end residues are part of each CDR3. D genes are given only for firm matches. Clone size is shown for a subset of rows, as once, few, many or a class of expanded clone.

13,few,TRBV24-1,.,TRBJ2-7,CATSDLRESEQYF,TGTGCCACCAGTGATTTGCGGGAGAGCGAGCAGTACTTC
16,.,TRBV24-1,.,TRBJ2-1,CATSEGSGFSYNEQFF,TGTGCCACCAGTGAAGGATCAGGGTTCTCCTACAATGAGCAGTTCTTC
14,.,TRBV13,TRBD1,TRBJ1-2,CASSTGTGPYGYTF,TGTGCCAGCAGCACCGGGACAGGGCCCTATGGCTACACCTTC
15,.,TRBV24-1,TRBD2,TRBJ2-5,CATSDLAGYQETQYF,TGTGCCACCAGTGATTTAGCGGGATACCAAGAGACCCAGTACTTC
13,many,TRBV11-2,.,TRBJ2-5,CASSLSSQETQYF,TGTGCCAGCAGCTTAAGCAGCCAAGAGACCCAGTACTTC
12,few,TRBV20-1,.,TRBJ2-3,CSARDTTDTQYF,TGCAGTGCTAGAGATACAACAGATACGCAGTATTTT
16,.,TRBV5-6,.,TRBJ1-2,CASSEARASTYYGYTF,TGTGCCAGCAGCGAGGCCAGGGCGAGCACCTACTATGGCTACACCTTC
17,.,TRBV7-9,.,TRBJ1-2,CASTVATSGGSGVGYTF,TGTGCCAGCACCGTCGCGACCAGTGGGGGCTCGGGAGTTGGCTACACCTTC
13,.,TRBV28,.,TRBJ1-2,CASSFPPLYGYTF,TGTGCCAGCAGTTTTCCCCCGCTCTATGGCTACACCTTC
13,many,TRBV3-1,TRBD1,TRBJ1-1,CASATGKGPEAFF,TGTGCCAGCGCGACAGGGAAAGGCCCTGAAGCTTTCTTT
13,many,TRBV12-3/TRBV12-4,.,TRBJ2-7,CASSLGIGYEQYF,TGTGCCAGCAGTTTAGGAATCGGCTACGAGCAGTACTTC
14,many,TRBV11-2,.,TRBJ2-1,CASSPLKGRYEQFF,TGTGCCAGCAGCCCCCTCAAGGGTCGGTATGAGCAGTTCTTC
16,.,TRBV9,TRBD2,TRBJ2-3,CASSVGPSGRAPTQYF,TGTGCCAGCAGCGTAGGCCCTAGCGGGAGGGCGCCTACGCAGTATTTT
17,.,TRBV7-8,.,TRBJ1-4,CASSILLGDYSREKLFF,TGTGCCAGCAGCATACTTCTAGGGGACTACAGCAGGGAAAAACTGTTTTTT
15,.,TRBV3-1,.,TRBJ1-1,CASSHVITGDTEAFF,TGTGCCAGCAGCCATGTAATCACGGGAGACACTGAAGCTTTCTTT
15,.,TRBV3-1,.,TRBJ1-5,CASSLDLNSNQPQHF,TGTGCCAGCAGCCTCGATCTAAATAGCAATCAGCCCCAGCATTTT
15,.,TRBV20-1,.,TRBJ2-3,CSARASFIRTDTQYF,TGCAGTGCTAGAGCTAGCTTTATCCGCACAGATACGCAGTATTTT
13,many,TRBV20-1,TRBD2,TRBJ2-7,CSAVAGYSYEQYF,TGCAGTGCCGTAGCGGGATATTCCTACGAGCAGTACTTC
15,many,TRBV3-1,.,TRBJ2-7,CASSRPGLAVYEQYF,TGTGCCAGCAGCCGCCCGGGTCTAGCCGTATACGAGCAGTACTTC
16,few,TRBV14,.,TRBJ1-2,CASSQGWNRIPYGYTF,TGTGCCAGCAGCCAAGGGTGGAACAGAATCCCCTATGGCTACACCTTC
13,many,TRBV3-1,.,TRBJ2-7,CASSQWREGEQYF,TGTGCCAGCAGCCAATGGCGGGAAGGCGAGCAGTACTTC
14,.,TRBV12-3/TRBV12-4,.,TRBJ2-7,CASSNRVRTYEQYF,TGTGCCAGCAGTAACCGGGTCCGGACCTACGAGCAGTACTTC
13,many,TRBV3-1,.,TRBJ1-2,CASSRDGIYGYTF,TGTGCCAGCAGCCGGGACGGAATCTATGGCTACACCTTC
16,many,TRBV11-2,.,TRBJ2-5,CASSLVRGLASETQYF,TGTGCCAGCAGCTTAGTCAGGGGACTCGCCTCGGAGACCCAGTACTTC
17,.,TRBV5-5,TRBD1,TRBJ1-5,CASSAGQGVVGNQPQHF,TGTGCCAGCAGCGCAGGACAGGGGGTAGTGGGCAATCAGCCCCAGCATTTT
15,.,TRBV2,.,TRBJ2-1,CASSPGRGPVHEQFF,TGTGCCAGCAGCCCAGGTCGGGGTCCGGTCCATGAGCAGTTCTTC
12,.,TRBV20-1,.,TRBJ2-2,CSAAGDWGELFF,TGCAGTGCTGCAGGGGATTGGGGGGAGCTGTTTTTT
13,few,TRBV27,.,TRBJ2-1,CASSFTGTDEQFF,TGTGCCAGCAGTTTTACAGGGACCGATGAGCAGTTCTTC
13,few,TRBV6-1,.,TRBJ2-1,CASKGDTYNEQFF,TGTGCCAGCAAAGGAGACACCTACAATGAGCAGTTCTTC
16,few,TRBV20-1,.,TRBJ1-4,CSAREVQSATNEKLFF,TGCAGTGCTAGAGAAGTCCAGTCCGCAACTAATGAAAAACTGTTTTTT
14,.,TRBV4-1,TRBD1,TRBJ1-1,CASRGTGKDTEAFF,TGCGCCAGCAGGGGGACAGGCAAAGACACTGAAGCTTTCTTT
14,.,TRBV25-1,.,TRBJ2-5,CASSEYKAQETQYF,TGTGCCAGCAGTGAATACAAGGCACAAGAGACCCAGTACTTC
15,many,TRBV5-1,TRBD1,TRBJ2-7,CASTPLPDRTGEQYF,TGCGCCAGCACCCCGTTGCCGGACAGGACTGGCGAGCAGTACTTC
15,.,TRBV7-2,TRBD2,TRBJ2-1,CASSSFGRVNNEQFF,TGTGCCAGCAGCTCCTTCGGGAGGGTTAACAATGAGCAGTTCTTC
14,many,TRBV9,.,TRBJ1-2,CASSVGGDNYGYTF,TGTGCCAGCAGCGTAGGAGGGGATAACTATGGCTACACCTTC
17,.,TRBV4-2,.,TRBJ2-6,CASSQASSLSGANVLTF,TGTGCCAGCAGCCAGGCTTCTAGCCTCTCTGGGGCCAACGTCCTGACTTTC
12,.,TRBV3-1,.,TRBJ2-6,CASSLLANVLTF,TGTGCCAGCAGCCTTCTGGCCAACGTCCTGACTTTC
16,.,TRBV11-2,.,TRBJ1-4,CASSPDPGRENEKLFF,TGTGCCAGCAGCCCAGATCCGGGACGGGAAAATGAAAAACTGTTTTTT
12,many,TRBV28,.,TRBJ2-7,CASSLSPYEQYF,TGTGCCAGCAGTTTGTCCCCCTACGAGCAGTACTTC
15,.,TRBV11-2,.,TRBJ2-1,CASSLDLQSRNEQFF,TGTGCCAGCAGCTTAGATCTCCAGTCGCGGAATGAGCAGTTCTTC
14,.,TRBV5-1,.,TRBJ1-4,CASSLNPDSEKLFF,TGCGCCAGCAGTTTGAACCCCGACAGTGAAAAACTGTTTTTT
15,.,TRBV7-2,.,TRBJ2-1,CASRTRSGFYNEQFF,TGTGCCAGCAGAACCCGTAGCGGTTTTTACAATGAGCAGTTCTTC
15,.,TRBV5-1,TRBD1,TRBJ1-1,CASEQGDSFPTEAFF,TGCGCCAGCGAGCAGGGGGATTCCTTTCCCACTGAAGCTTTCTTT
15,few,TRBV7-9,.,TRBJ2-2,CASSLLTDNTGELFF,TGTGCCAGCAGCTTACTAACGGACAACACCGGGGAGCTGTTTTTT
15,.,TRBV11-2,.,TRBJ1-5,CASSLSDYSNQPQHF,TGTGCCAGCAGCTTATCGGATTATAGCAATCAGCCCCAGCATTTT
15,.,TRBV5-1,.,TRBJ1-3,CASSVGPGTGNTIYF,TGTGCCAGCAGCGTAGGCCCGGGCACCGGAAACACCATATATTTT
15,.,TRBV27,TRBD1,TRBJ1-5,CAISQGQGINQPQHF,TGTGCCATCAGCCAGGGACAGGGGATCAATCAGCCCCAGCATTTT
14,few,TRBV2,TRBD1,TRBJ2-3,CASLENRGKDTQYF,TGTGCCAGCCTCGAGAACAGGGGGAAAGATACGCAGTATTTT
15,.,TRBV5-1,.,TRBJ1-5,CASSPAGTGNQPQHF,TGCGCCAGCAGCCCCGCCGGGACGGGCAATCAGCCCCAGCATTTT
15,many,TRBV30,.,TRBJ2-3,CAWSFSGQPVDTQYF,TGTGCCTGGAGTTTCAGCGGGCAGCCAGTAGATACGCAGTATTTT
16,few,TRBV20-1,.,TRBJ2-5,CSARKDNLLREETQYF,TGCAGTGCTAGGAAGGACAACTTATTGAGGGAAGAGACCCAGTACTTC
13,few,TRBV10-1,.,TRBJ2-1,CASSAGGVSEQFF,TGCGCCAGCAGTGCTGGGGGAGTGAGTGAGCAGTTCTTC
13,.,TRBV6-2/TRBV6-3,.,TRBJ1-1,CASSYGPSTEAFF,TGTGCCAGCAGTTACGGTCCCTCCACTGAAGCTTTCTTT
15,many,TRBV7-2,TRBD1,TRBJ1-5,CASSSGQAYNQPQHF,TGTGCCAGCAGCTCAGGACAGGCCTACAATCAGCCCCAGCATTTT
18,many,TRBV5-1,TRBD1,TRBJ1-5,CASAAGTGSEMSNQPQHF,TGCGCCAGCGCGGCCGGGACAGGGAGCGAGATGAGCAATCAGCCCCAGCATTTT
10,.,TRBV12-3/TRBV12-4,.,TRBJ2-1,CASSRNEQFF,TGTGCCAGCAGTCGGAATGAGCAGTTCTTC
14,few,TRBV7-6,TRBD2,TRBJ2-3,CASSLLAGTDTQYF,TGTGCCAGCAGCTTACTAGCGGGCACAGATACGCAGTATTTT
17,.,TRBV10-3,TRBD2,TRBJ2-2,CAISEGLAGSNTGELFF,TGTGCCATCAGTGAGGGTTTAGCGGGATCGAACACCGGGGAGCTGTTTTTT
15,few,TRBV7-3,.,TRBJ2-3,CASGRSGTRADTQYF,TGTGCCAGCGGAAGGAGCGGGACACGGGCAGATACGCAGTATTTT